This TCR beta chain is from a study of blood T cell repertoires in COVID-19 (dated by TCRdb to about 2020). Regarding the complete study: The collaborator samples originated in the United States, Italy and Spain and spanned the acute and convalescent phases of COVID-19. The material from the prospective study consisted of cDNA or gDNA derived from T cells, B-cell-depleted T cells, or PBMCs. Deeply sampled blood TCRbeta repertoires from subjects exposed to, actively infected with, or recovered from COVID-19 were included in the dataset. A freely available public database, intended as a resource for researchers studying the immune response to SARS-CoV-2, is where the repertoires were released. Samples were obtained from the ongoing ImmuneRACE study (first 160 participants) and from over 1,000 subjects provided by 6 global collaborators. A de-identified subject ID, COVID-19 status, age in years and sex were almost always included in the sample metadata. Where available, HLA class I and class II types were obtained from metadata supplied by the sample provider rather than from assay-based typing.

The immunoSEQ Assay, a bias-controlled multiplex PCR, was used to amplify TCRbeta CDR3 regions from genomic DNA. The authors' pipeline ran thus. The number of nucleated cells in each sample was estimated by amplification of reference gene primers within the assay. To quantify the absolute abundance of each unique TCRbeta CDR3 rearrangement, sequence reads were collapsed and filtered. Productive Simpson clonality was computed per sample as the square root of Simpson's diversity index over productive rearrangements. TCRdb obtained this table from immuneACCESS and retained in-frame rearrangements with V and J assigned. These tables miss some clones; where compared with another copy, unresolved V genes account for less than half of the shortfall, and the remainder is unexplained. The D gene and trimming were derived from the DNA, and the V and J assignments and clone size from that table. The sample data list tens of thousands of clones, and about 83% of these were observed just once. The ten most abundant clones make up 25% of the sample.

The collaborating institutions used their own protocols to collect whole blood in K2EDTA tubes. Collaborator samples were shipped for TCRbeta analysis as frozen whole blood, isolated PBMCs, or DNA extracted from either sample type. General conclusions and limits of the study: The quantity of clinical and demographic metadata differed by source and by participant and was supplied without curation.

The germline ends are 9 bases apart after V is trimmed by 1 base and J by 0 bases. The CDR3 spans 15 residues, from the cysteine through the phenylalanine. CDR3 DNA only is kept here, 45 bases in frame from base 1. The germline V gene supplies CDR1 KGHSH and CDR2 LQKENI. Remarks on this clone: Its cognate antigen has yet to be identified. No much larger clone exists at a distance of one base, and base qualities are not known.

The rearranged segments are TRBV18 and TRBJ1-1; a tentative D match to TRBD1 spans 5 bases. The material sequenced was peripheral blood. The receptor was derived from a human donor in a cohort sampled during active COVID-19. Read as DNA, the sequence is TGTGCCAGCTCACCACAGGGGAACATGAACACTGAAGCTTTCTTT. This sequence encodes CASSPQGNMNTEAFF.